Listed here are 25 T cell receptor beta chains from one sample, sequenced in a study of vaccination and CD4 T cells after COVID-19. Treatment: approximately 9-day PBMC culture with coronavirus spike peptide pools or control peptides (ViraFEST assay). Antigens for these TCRs are unknown. The Oncomine TCR Beta short-read assay was applied to DNA of cultured CD4+ T cells. TCRdb used MiXCR to reprocess the PCR reads, holding one entry per CDR3 protein. The data contain approximately 15,000 distinct CDR3 sequences, roughly 51% of them singletons. The sequencing input was CD4+ T cells from blood, cultured in vitro. The receptors were sampled from a human donor who had recovered from COVID-19.

This clonotype was observed a handful of times. This chain joins TRBV20-1 and TRBJ2-7, with 7 positions matching TRBD1. This CDR3 spans 13 amino acids. CDR1 DFQATT and CDR2 SNEGSKA come from the germline V gene (reference sequence). V trimming: 6 bases; J trimming: 3 bases; junction bases outside the gene matches: 8. This CDR3 is CSAPGQLFYEQYF. CDR3 sequence (DNA): TGCAGTGCCCCGGGACAGCTGTTCTACGAGCAGTACTTC.

There are a few counts of this clonotype. This rearrangement joins TRBV6-1 to TRBJ1-5, with 7 bases lining up with TRBD1. The length of the CDR3 is 15 residues. V trimming: 6 bases; J trimming: 0 bases; junction bases outside the gene matches: 5. Germline V lookup: CDR1 MNHNS, CDR2 SASEGT. The CDR3 nucleotides are TGTGCCAGCAGAGGGACAGACTATAGCAATCAGCCCCAGCATTTT. It yields the protein CASRGTDYSNQPQHF.

The chain couples TRBV7-3 to TRBJ2-2; 7 positions agree with TRBD2. V shed 5 bases, J shed 0 bases, and the junction held 9 bases outside the gene matches. Germline V gives CDR1 SGHTA, CDR2 FQGTGA. The CDR3 is made up of 17 amino acids. The DNA of the CDR3 is TGTGCCAGCAGCCGGACGCAACGGGGGGCGAACACCGGGGAGCTGTTTTTT. Translation gives CASSRTQRGANTGELFF.

This clonotype came up a few times. The chain carries TRBV30 and TRBJ2-1; D may be TRBD2 (6 bases). CDR1 GTSNPN and CDR2 SVGIG come from the germline V gene (reference sequence). This CDR3 comprises 13 residues. Trimming removed 5 bases at V and 3 bases at J, with 11 bases between. CDR3 sequence reads: CAWHRGNYNEQFF. The CDR3 DNA sequence: TGTGCCTGGCATCGGGGGAACTACAATGAGCAGTTCTTC.

The chain employs TRBV20-1 and TRBJ2-3, with 7 bases that match TRBD2. Looked up from germline, CDR1 is DFQATT and CDR2 is SNEGSKA (reference sequence). V lost 5 bases and J lost 0; bases outside the gene matches: 8. This CDR3 has 15 residues. CDR3 nucleotide sequence: TGCAGTGCTCAAGCGGCGGGGGAGAGCACAGATACGCAGTATTTT. Its translation is CSAQAAGESTDTQYF.

This chain links TRBV5-4 with TRBJ2-3, with 11 bases identical to TRBD2. The CDR3 contains 15 residues. J gave up 3 bases and V 3 bases, and 3 bases lay outside the gene matches. Germline V gene data show CDR1 as SGHNT and CDR2 as YYREEE (reference sequence). CDR3 sequence: CASSSRLAGTDTQYF. The CDR3 nucleotides read TGTGCCAGCAGCTCTCGACTAGCGGGGACAGATACGCAGTATTTT. Complete variable domain (other parts from reference TRBV5-4 and TRBJ2-3): ETGVTQSPTHLIKTRGQQVTLRCSSQSGHNTVSWYQQALGQGPQFIFQYYREEENGRGNFPPRFSGLQFPNYSSELNVNALELDDSALYLCASSSRLAGTDTQYFGPGTRLTVL.

This clonotype was detected only a few times. The chain is built from TRBV7-2 and TRBJ2-7; 9 bases align to TRBD2. The CDR3 spans 16 residues. The junction had 9 bases not matched to a gene; V was cut back by 2 bases and J by 4 bases. The V gene's germline CDR1 is SGHTA and CDR2 FQGNSA. CDR3 DNA sequence: TGTGCCAGCAGCTTAAGGGATCCGCGGGAGGGTTACGAGCAGTACTTC. Amino acid sequence: CASSLRDPREGYEQYF.

The chain combines TRBV7-3 with TRBJ1-1, with D maybe TRBD1 (5 bases). This CDR3 region has 13 residues. V was pared by 6 bases and J by 4 bases, with 12 bases between. Germline values: CDR1 SGHTA, CDR2 FQGTGA. The CDR3 reads CASSTDSRTEAFF. The CDR3 bases are TGTGCCAGCAGTACTGACAGTCGCACTGAAGCTTTCTTT.

The rearrangement uses TRBV2 and TRBJ1-5, with unresolved D. V shed 3 bases and J shed 5 bases, with 11 bases lying between them. Germline lookup yields CDR1 SNHLY and CDR2 FYNNEI. The CDR3 contains 14 residues. This CDR3 reads CASSELTIDQPQHF. As DNA, the CDR3 is TGTGCCAGCAGTGAGTTGACGATTGATCAGCCCCAGCATTTT.

CDR3 region: CATRSGGVGGYGYTF. The CDR3 DNA sequence: TGTGCCACTAGATCCGGCGGGGTTGGGGGCTATGGCTACACCTTC. V usage is TRBV19 and J usage is TRBJ1-2; a weak D match, TRBD1 (5 bases). The CDR3 totals 15 residues. The V gene's germline CDR1 is LNHDA and CDR2 SQIVND (reference sequence). Trimming took 10 bases from V and 4 from J, leaving 22 bases between them.

This clonotype occurred a few times. The chain employs TRBV18 and TRBJ2-3; D may be TRBD2 (5 bases). Germline V CDR1 and CDR2: KGHSH, LQKENI. Trimming took 10 bases from V and 0 from J, leaving 14 bases between them. The CDR3 totals 14 residues. This chain's CDR3 is CATARGTSTDTQYF. The CDR3 coding sequence is TGTGCCACCGCCCGGGGAACTAGCACAGATACGCAGTATTTT.

This clonotype has more than one count but fewer than ten. The V gene is TRBV20-1, the J gene TRBJ1-6; perhaps TRBD1 as D (5 bases). The CDR3 consists of 12 residues. Germline CDR1 and CDR2: DFQATT and SNEGSKA (reference sequence). Trimming stripped 6 bases from V and 7 bases from J, with 10 bases between. The CDR3 region is CSAGSGNSPLHF. The CDR3 coding sequence is TGCAGTGCAGGCTCAGGGAATTCACCCCTCCACTTT.

The rearrangement uses TRBV6-1 and TRBJ1-2; possible D gene TRBD1, 5 bases. CDR3 length: 14 amino acids. Between the trimmed V and J ends, which lost 4 bases and 4 bases, there was a span of 13 bases. CDR1 MNHNS and CDR2 SASEGT come from the germline V gene. The DNA of the CDR3 is TGTGCCAGCAGTGCCAACCAGGGAAGCTATGGCTACACCTTC. It encodes CASSANQGSYGYTF.

The count of this clonotype is one. The rearrangement joins TRBV2 to TRBJ2-7; 7 bases match TRBD2. Germline values: CDR1 SNHLY, CDR2 FYNNEI. The V and J ends lost 9 bases and 0 bases, in that order; junction bases with no gene match: 5. The CDR3 contains 13 residues. The CDR3 spells CASSSGFSYEQYF. CDR3 sequence (DNA): TGTGCCAGTTCTAGCGGTTTCTCCTACGAGCAGTACTTC. The full variable domain, rest sourced from reference TRBV2 and TRBJ2-7, is EPEVTQTPSHQVTQMGQEVILRCVPISNHLYFYWYRQILGQKVEFLVSFYNNEISEKSEIFDDQFSVERPDGSNFTLKIRSTKLEDSAMYFCASSSGFSYEQYFGPGTRLTVT.

The V call is TRBV20-1, the J call TRBJ1-4, with a tentative D call TRBD1 (5 bases). This CDR3 contains 13 residues. Germline CDR1 is DFQATT and CDR2 is SNEGSKA (reference sequence). V was cut by 6 bases and J by 3 bases, with 11 bases left in between. CDR3 amino acids: CSASQGSNEKLFF. The CDR3 region has the DNA TGCAGTGCCAGCCAGGGTTCTAATGAAAAACTGTTTTTT.

This rearrangement joins TRBV4-3 to TRBJ2-1; the match to TRBD1 covers 7 bases. V lost 3 bases and J lost 4; bases outside the gene matches: 9. From germline, CDR1 is LGHNA and CDR2 YSLEER. The CDR3 totals 16 residues. CDR3 sequence (DNA): TGCGCCAGCAGCCAGACGCCCGGGACAGCTTACAATGAGCAGTTCTTC. Protein: CASSQTPGTAYNEQFF.

The CDR3 sequence: CSARADGQGSDTQYF. The CDR3 DNA follows: TGCAGTGCTAGAGCTGATGGGCAGGGGTCAGATACGCAGTATTTT. The V gene is TRBV20-1, the J gene TRBJ2-3; possible D gene TRBD1, 6 bases. The germline CDR1 and CDR2 sequences are DFQATT and SNEGSKA (reference sequence). V dropped 1 base and J dropped 4 bases, with 15 bases sitting between them. The CDR3 consists of 15 residues.

V usage is TRBV11-2 and J usage is TRBJ2-3; 8 bases agree with TRBD2. This CDR3 has 16 residues. Germline V gene data show CDR1 as SGHAT and CDR2 as FQNNGV. J was trimmed by 2 bases and V by 5 bases; bases with no gene match: 9. The CDR3 spells CASSHGLAQNTDTQYF. The CDR3 DNA follows: TGTGCCAGCAGCCACGGACTAGCCCAGAACACAGATACGCAGTATTTT.

In this sample, this clonotype turned up a few times. The CDR3 nucleotides read TGTGCCAGCAGCCCCCGGGGGGTGAACACTGAAGCTTTCTTT. This translates into CASSPRGVNTEAFF. This chain joins TRBV7-6 and TRBJ1-1; D is perhaps TRBD1 (5 bases). V was shortened by 5 bases and J by 0 bases, with 10 bases between the two germline ends. The CDR3 has 14 residues. Germline V gene data show CDR1 as SGHVS and CDR2 as FNYEAQ. The full variable domain, rest sourced from reference TRBV7-6 and TRBJ1-1, is GAGVSQSPRYKVTKRGQDVALRCDPISGHVSLYWYRQALGQGPEFLTYFNYEAQQDKSGLPNDRFSAERPEGSISTLTIQRTEQRDSAMYRCASSPRGVNTEAFFGQGTRLTVV.

This clonotype was picked up a small number of times. J is TRBJ1-2 and V is TRBV20-1; D not resolved. The CDR3 totals 13 residues. The germline V gene has CDR1 DFQATT and CDR2 SNEGSKA (reference sequence). The V end lost 4 bases, the J end lost 0 bases, and 9 bases lay between the germline ends. CDR3 DNA: TGCAGTGCTAACGGTGGCTCTAACTATGGCTACACCTTC. Amino acids: CSANGGSNYGYTF.

This clonotype was observed a few times. The CDR3 coding sequence is TGTGCCAGCAGTCCAAGACAGATTACGAGCAATCAGCCCCAGCATTTT. Translated: CASSPRQITSNQPQHF. The chain has TRBV6-1 and TRBJ1-5, with D possibly being TRBD1 (5 bases). In germline, CDR1 is MNHNS, CDR2 SASEGT. The CDR3 consists of 16 residues. V gave up 5 bases and J gave up 1 base, with 15 bases separating them.

The V gene is TRBV5-1, the J gene TRBJ1-2; the match to TRBD1 covers 8 bases. Germline lookup yields CDR1 SGHRS and CDR2 YFSETQ. With 4 bases clipped from V and 5 bases from J, the junction kept 10 bases outside the gene matches. CDR3 length: 15 residues. The CDR3 DNA reads as TGCGCCAGCAGCGAAAGGACAGGGCTGGGGTATGGCTACACCTTC. Amino acids: CASSERTGLGYGYTF.

The chain recombines TRBV7-8 with TRBJ1-2; weak D call: TRBD1 (5 bases). The CDR3 extends over 15 amino acids. The V gene lost 5 bases and the J gene lost 5 bases, with 18 bases spanning the gap. Germline assignment: CDR1 SGHVS and CDR2 FQNEAQ. CDR3 region: CASSTQGGSPYGYTF. The CDR3, as DNA: TGTGCCAGCAGCACCCAGGGAGGGTCACCGTATGGCTACACCTTC.

A few counts support this clonotype. CDR3 bases: TGTGCCAGCAGCTTAGAGGCACAGGGGGGAGAGACCCAGTACTTC. It translates to CASSLEAQGGETQYF. The chain recombines TRBV7-9 with TRBJ2-5, with 8 positions matching TRBD1. The CDR3 loop spans 15 amino acids. Per the germline V gene, CDR1 is SEHNR and CDR2 is FQNEAQ (reference sequence). The ends lost 1 base at V and 4 bases at J; junction bases unmatched: 5.

V gene TRBV19 combines with J gene TRBJ1-3; perhaps TRBD1 as D (5 bases). Per the germline V gene, CDR1 is LNHDA and CDR2 is SQIVND (reference sequence). This CDR3 has 13 residues. With 6 bases removed from V and 2 bases from J, the gap between germline ends came to 8 bases. CDR3 residues: CASSLTAGNTIYF. The CDR3 DNA sequence: TGTGCCAGTAGCCTGACAGCTGGAAACACCATATATTTT.